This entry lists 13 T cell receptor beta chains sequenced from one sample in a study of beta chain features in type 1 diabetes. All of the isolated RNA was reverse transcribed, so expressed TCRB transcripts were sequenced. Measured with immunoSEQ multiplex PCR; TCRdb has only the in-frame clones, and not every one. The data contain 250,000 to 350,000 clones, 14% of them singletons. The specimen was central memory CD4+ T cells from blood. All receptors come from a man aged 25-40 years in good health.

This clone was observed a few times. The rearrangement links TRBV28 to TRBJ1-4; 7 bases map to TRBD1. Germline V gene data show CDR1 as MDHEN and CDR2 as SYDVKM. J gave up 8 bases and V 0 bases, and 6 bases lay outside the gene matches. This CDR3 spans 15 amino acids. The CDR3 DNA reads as TGTGCCAGCAGTTTATGGTCGACAGGGAAGGAAAAACTGTTTTTT. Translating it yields CASSLWSTGKEKLFF.

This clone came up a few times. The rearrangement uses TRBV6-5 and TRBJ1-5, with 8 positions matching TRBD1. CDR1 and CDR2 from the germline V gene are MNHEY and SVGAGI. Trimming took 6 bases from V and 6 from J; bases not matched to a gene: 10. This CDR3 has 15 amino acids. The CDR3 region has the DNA TGTGCCAGCAGGAGAGACAGGGGAAGTTCTCAGCCCCAGCATTTT. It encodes CASRRDRGSSQPQHF.

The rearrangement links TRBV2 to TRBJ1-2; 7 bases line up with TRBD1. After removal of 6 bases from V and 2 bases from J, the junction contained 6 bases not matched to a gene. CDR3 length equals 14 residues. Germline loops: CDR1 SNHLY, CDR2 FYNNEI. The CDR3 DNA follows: TGTGCCAGCAGGGACCGGACAGGCAACTATGGCTACACCTTC. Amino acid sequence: CASRDRTGNYGYTF.

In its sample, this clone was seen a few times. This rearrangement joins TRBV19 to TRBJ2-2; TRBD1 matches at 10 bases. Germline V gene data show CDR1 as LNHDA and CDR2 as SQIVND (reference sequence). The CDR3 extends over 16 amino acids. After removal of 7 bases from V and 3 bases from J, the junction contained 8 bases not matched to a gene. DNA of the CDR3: TGTGCCAGTACCTCGAGGGACAGGGGTTACACCGGGGAGCTGTTTTTT. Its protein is CASTSRDRGYTGELFF.

The CDR3 DNA reads as TGTGCCAGCAGTTTATGGGCCAACACTGAAGCTTTCTTT. Protein sequence: CASSLWANTEAFF. The J gene is TRBJ1-1, the V gene TRBV27; D ambiguous. V lost 1 base and J 2 bases, leaving 5 bases between the germline ends. Germline V gene data show CDR1 as MNHEY and CDR2 as SMNVEV (reference sequence). The CDR3 is made up of 13 amino acids.

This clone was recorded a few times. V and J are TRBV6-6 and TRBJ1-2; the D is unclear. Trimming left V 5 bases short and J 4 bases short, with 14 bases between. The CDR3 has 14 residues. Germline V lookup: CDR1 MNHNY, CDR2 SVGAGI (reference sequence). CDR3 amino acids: CASSIRPLFYGYTF. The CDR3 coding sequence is TGTGCCAGCAGTATTCGACCGCTATTCTATGGCTACACCTTC.

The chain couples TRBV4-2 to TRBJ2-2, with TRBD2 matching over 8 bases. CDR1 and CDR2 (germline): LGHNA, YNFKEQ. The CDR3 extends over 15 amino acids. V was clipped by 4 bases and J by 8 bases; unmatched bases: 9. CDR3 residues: CASSPSGRGSGELFF. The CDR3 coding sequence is TGTGCCAGCAGCCCCAGCGGGAGAGGTAGTGGGGAGCTGTTTTTT.

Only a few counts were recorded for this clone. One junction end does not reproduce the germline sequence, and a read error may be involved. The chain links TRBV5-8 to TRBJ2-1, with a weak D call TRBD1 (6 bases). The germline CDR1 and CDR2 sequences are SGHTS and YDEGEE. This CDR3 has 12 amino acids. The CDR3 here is CASQQGTGTLVF. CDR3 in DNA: TGTGCCAGCCAGCAGGGCACCGGGACACTAGTCTTC.

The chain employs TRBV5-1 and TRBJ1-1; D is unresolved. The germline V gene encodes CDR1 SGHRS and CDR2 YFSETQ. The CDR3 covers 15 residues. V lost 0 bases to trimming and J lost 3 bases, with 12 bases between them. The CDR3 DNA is TGCGCCAGCAGCTTGGTGGCCAGGAGGTACACTGAAGCTTTCTTT. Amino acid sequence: CASSLVARRYTEAFF.

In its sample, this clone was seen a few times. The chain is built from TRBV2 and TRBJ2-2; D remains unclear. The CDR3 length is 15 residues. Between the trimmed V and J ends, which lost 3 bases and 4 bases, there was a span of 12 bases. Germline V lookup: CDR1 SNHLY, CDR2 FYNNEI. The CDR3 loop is CASSEFRPGTGELFF. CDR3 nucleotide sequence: TGTGCCAGCAGTGAGTTCCGCCCGGGCACCGGGGAGCTGTTTTTT.

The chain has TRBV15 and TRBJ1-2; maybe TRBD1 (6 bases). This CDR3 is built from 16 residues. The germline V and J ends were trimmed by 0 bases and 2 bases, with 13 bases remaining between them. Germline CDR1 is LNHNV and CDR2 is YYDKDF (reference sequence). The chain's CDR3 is CATSRDSGVRNYGYTF. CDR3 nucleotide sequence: TGTGCCACCAGCAGAGATTCAGGGGTACGAAACTATGGCTACACCTTC.

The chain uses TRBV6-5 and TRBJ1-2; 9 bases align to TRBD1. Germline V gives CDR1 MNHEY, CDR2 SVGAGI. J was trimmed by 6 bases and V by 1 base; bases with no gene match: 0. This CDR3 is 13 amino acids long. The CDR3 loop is CASSYWTGDGYTF. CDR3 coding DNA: TGTGCCAGCAGTTACTGGACAGGGGATGGCTACACCTTC.

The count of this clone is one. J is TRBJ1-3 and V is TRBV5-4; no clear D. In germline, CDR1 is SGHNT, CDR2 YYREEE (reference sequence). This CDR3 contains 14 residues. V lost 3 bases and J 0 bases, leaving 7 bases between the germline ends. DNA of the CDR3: TGTGCCAGCAGCTCCGGAGGCTCTGGAAACACCATATATTTT. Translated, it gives CASSSGGSGNTIYF.